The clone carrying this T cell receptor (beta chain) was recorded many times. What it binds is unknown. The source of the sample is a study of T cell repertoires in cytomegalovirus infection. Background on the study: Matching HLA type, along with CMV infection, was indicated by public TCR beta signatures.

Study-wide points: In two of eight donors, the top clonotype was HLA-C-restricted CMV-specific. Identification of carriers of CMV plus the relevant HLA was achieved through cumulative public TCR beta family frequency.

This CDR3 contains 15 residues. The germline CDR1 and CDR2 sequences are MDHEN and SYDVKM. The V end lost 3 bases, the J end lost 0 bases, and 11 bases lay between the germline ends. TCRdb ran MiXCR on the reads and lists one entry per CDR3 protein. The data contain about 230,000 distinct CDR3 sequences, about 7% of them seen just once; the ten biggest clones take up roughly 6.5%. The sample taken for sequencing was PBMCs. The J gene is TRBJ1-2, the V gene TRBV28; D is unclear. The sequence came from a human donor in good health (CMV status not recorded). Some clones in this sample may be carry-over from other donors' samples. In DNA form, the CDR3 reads TGTGCCAGCAGTTTCGGGTCACTAGCTAACTATGGCTACACCTTC. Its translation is CASSFGSLANYGYTF.